A selection of T cell receptor beta chains follows, all from one sample in a study of T cells in Graves' hyperthyroidism and ophthalmopathy. TCRdb re-derived calls from the multiplex PCR reads in MiXCR, one entry per CDR3 protein. The sample yields 330,000 or so distinct CDR3 sequences, 15% to 20% seen once. Sequencing was performed on blood. The receptor source for this set is a woman aged 40 to 50 with Graves' ophthalmopathy. CDR3s include the opening cysteine and the closing phenylalanine or tryptophan. Each record gives: V gene, CDR3 length, CDR3 protein.

>TRBV11-2|16
CASSRRGTANTGELFF
>TRBV28|14
CASSLRVGQETQYF
>TRBV12-5|13
CASGLKPNTEAFF
>TRBV6-2/TRBV6-3|13
CASNPGTGTEQYF
>TRBV27|15
CASSLSPGLAGEQYF
>TRBV7-8|13
CASSLARLSPLHF
>TRBV12-5|15
CASGSRGQGIGELFF
>TRBV19|13
CASSVRTGKEAFF
>TRBV20-1|12
CSASNQYTEAFF
>TRBV28|13
CASKAPGKYEQYF
>TRBV20-1|16
CSASGGSLGGKETQYF
>TRBV20-1|19
CSAFPYHRGTSGRRGEQYF
>TRBV6-5|16
CASSYRGGGNGETQYF
>TRBV5-5|14
CASSLEGMGPEAFF
>TRBV6-1|17
CASSKKGFWGAEQPQHF
>TRBV2|13
CASSSGAQETQYF
>TRBV11-2|15
CASSLGPVLNTEAFF
>TRBV12-3/TRBV12-4|14
CASSLEVLETEAFF
>TRBV20-1|16
CSASLAGGRYQETQYF
>TRBV12-3/TRBV12-4|15
CASSSGTSSSYEQYF
>TRBV19|15
CASSTSGGPLFEQYF
>TRBV18|15
CASSPEGVSSYEQYF
>TRBV6-2/TRBV6-3|16
CASKPLGLAGFYEQYF
>TRBV30|11
CAWTETYGYTF
>TRBV30|13
CAWTSGIPGELFF
>TRBV6-5|15
CASSYGTINTGELFF
>TRBV27|20
CASSLSELWAGSRSNQPQHF
>TRBV7-9|15
CASSLEAGTKNIQYF
>TRBV12-3/TRBV12-4|14
CASQRGVSGNTIYF
>TRBV12-3/TRBV12-4|13
CASSGWHQETQYF
>TRBV18|14
CASTKRAGANVLTF
>TRBV18|16
CASSLRQGGVSHGYTF
>TRBV6-1|14
CASSVGLSLYEQYF
>TRBV30|14
CAWSVRGGGTEAFF
>TRBV20-1|16
CSARAPGLERWDEQFF
>TRBV6-1|14
CASSEYPGPYEQYF
>TRBV12-3/TRBV12-4|15
CASSYGTSYTGELFF
>TRBV20-1|14
CSALQGVTGNTIYF
>TRBV6-1|16
CASRKGQGLMNTEAFF
>TRBV18|15
CASSPTSRDMNGYTF